These 23 T cell receptor beta chains originate from one sample sequenced in a study of identical twins. Each CDR3 protein is one row after TCRdb ran MiXCR on the 5' RACE reads. The repertoire consists of about 890,000 distinct CDR3 sequences, with approximately 13% occurring once and the leading ten covering around 1.5%. These same records also appear under a second study, on yellow fever vaccine responses in identical twins.

Sequenced: PBMCs. Receptors were obtained from a woman between 18 and 29 years old in good health.

This clonotype was recorded many times. The CDR3 region is CASWDPGRKGIEQFF. The CDR3 nucleotides are TGCGCCAGTTGGGATCCGGGTCGCAAGGGTATTGAGCAGTTCTTC. V usage is TRBV5-1 and J usage is TRBJ2-1; D not resolved. Germline V gives CDR1 SGHRS, CDR2 YFSETQ. The CDR3 runs 15 residues. V was trimmed by 8 bases and J by 9 bases, leaving 24 bases between them.

The CDR3 bases are TGTGCCAGCAGTTTCGGGGACAGGGCTGAAAAACTGTTTTTT. Its translation: CASSFGDRAEKLFF. The genes are TRBV27 and TRBJ1-4; TRBD1 agrees at 9 bases. The germline CDR1 and CDR2 sequences are MNHEY and SMNVEV (reference sequence). The CDR3 is 14 amino acids. After removal of 3 bases from V and 7 bases from J, the junction contained 3 bases not matched to a gene.

The chain has TRBV6-5 and TRBJ2-3; tentatively, D is TRBD1 or TRBD2 (6 bases each). The CDR3 has 15 residues. Germline values: CDR1 MNHEY, CDR2 SVGAGI. Trimming stripped 8 bases from V and 3 bases from J, with 18 bases between. The CDR3 nucleotides read TGTGCCAGCTTGGAAGTAGGGGGGAGGACAGATACGCAGTATTTT. This sequence encodes CASLEVGGRTDTQYF.

V and J are TRBV20-1 and TRBJ2-1; D is tentatively TRBD1 or TRBD2 (6 bases each). With 5 bases removed from V and 10 bases from J, the gap between germline ends came to 18 bases. The CDR3 extends over 13 amino acids. The germline V gene has CDR1 DFQATT and CDR2 SNEGSKA (reference sequence). CDR3 region: CSAPAGGGREQFF. In DNA, the CDR3 is TGCAGTGCTCCGGCCGGGGGCGGACGCGAGCAGTTCTTC.

This clonotype was seen many times. The chain joins TRBV3-1 to TRBJ1-5; 7 positions agree with TRBD1. Germline assignment: CDR1 LGHDT and CDR2 YNNKEL (reference sequence). The CDR3 runs to 14 residues. The V and J ends lost 5 bases and 4 bases, in that order; junction bases with no gene match: 5. Here the CDR3 DNA reads TGTGCCAGCAGCTTAGGGACAGAGAATCAGCCCCAGCATTTT. It translates to CASSLGTENQPQHF.

The rearrangement joins TRBV2 to TRBJ2-7; 7 nucleotides line up with TRBD1. V trimming: 6 bases; J trimming: 4 bases; junction bases outside the gene matches: 6. Germline CDR1 is SNHLY and CDR2 is FYNNEI. The CDR3 extends over 13 amino acids. CDR3: CASREGTDYEQYV. CDR3 nucleotide sequence: TGTGCCAGCAGAGAGGGGACAGATTACGAGCAGTACGTC.

This clonotype was counted at least ten times. V gene TRBV10-3 combines with J gene TRBJ1-2; 7 bases are a match to TRBD1. The CDR3 loop spans 14 amino acids. Germline lookup yields CDR1 ENHRY and CDR2 SYGVKD. V gave up 3 bases and J gave up 4 bases; unmatched junction bases: 5. This chain's CDR3 is CAISEDRQGYGYTF. The CDR3 DNA is TGTGCCATCAGTGAAGATAGACAGGGCTATGGCTACACCTTC.

The J gene is TRBJ2-3, the V gene TRBV24-1, with 8 bases identical to TRBD2. The CDR3 runs 14 residues. V lost 8 bases and J lost 2; bases outside the gene matches: 5. From germline, CDR1 is KGHDR and CDR2 SFDVKD. CDR3 protein: CATTTSGNTDTQYF. The CDR3 DNA is TGTGCCACCACTACTAGCGGCAACACAGATACGCAGTATTTT.

With respect to this clonotype: A read error may account for a junction end that differs from germline. The rearrangement links TRBV20-1 to TRBJ1-2; D remains unclear. The CDR3 runs to 9 residues. CDR1 and CDR2 from the germline V gene are DFQATT and SNEGSKA (reference sequence). The CDR3 coding sequence is TGCAGTGCTAGAGATCCTTGGGAGTTC. It specifies CSARDPWEF.

In this sample, this clonotype turned up a few times. This chain connects TRBV3-1 to TRBJ2-7; D is perhaps TRBD1 (5 bases). V lost 0 bases to trimming and J lost 9 bases, with 15 bases between them. The CDR3 contains 14 residues. The germline CDR1 and CDR2 sequences are LGHDT and YNNKEL (reference sequence). CDR3 sequence: CASSQEVRVGGQYF. Here the CDR3 DNA reads TGTGCCAGCAGCCAAGAGGTCAGGGTGGGCGGGCAGTACTTC.

V usage is TRBV20-1 and J usage is TRBJ2-1, with D perhaps TRBD2 (6 bases). Germline lookup yields CDR1 DFQATT and CDR2 SNEGSKA (reference sequence). V lost 7 bases to trimming and J lost 7 bases, with 14 bases between them. The CDR3 length is 12 residues. The CDR3 loop is CSVGSGGNEQFF. CDR3 sequence (DNA): TGCAGTGTGGGGTCCGGGGGTAATGAGCAGTTCTTC.

The chain is built from TRBV19 and TRBJ2-2, with D maybe TRBD1 (5 bases). The CDR3 has 14 amino acids. Germline lookup yields CDR1 LNHDA and CDR2 SQIVND (reference sequence). Trimming removed 5 bases from V and 7 bases from J, with 14 bases in between. The CDR3 region has the DNA TGTGCCAGTAGTCCCTCAGGGATGATCGGGGAGCTGTTTTTT. This gives the protein CASSPSGMIGELFF.

This clonotype was seen ten or more times. The chain carries TRBV29-1 and TRBJ2-2, with D perhaps TRBD1 (6 bases). This CDR3 has 14 amino acids. CDR1 is SQVTM, CDR2 ANQGSEA, per germline. V dropped 7 bases and J dropped 0 bases, with 12 bases sitting between them. This CDR3 is CSARGGSNTGELFF. As DNA, the CDR3 is TGCAGCGCCCGAGGGGGATCGAACACCGGGGAGCTGTTTTTT.

This clonotype has more than one count but fewer than ten. V gene TRBV7-9 combines with J gene TRBJ1-1, with a tentative D call TRBD1 (5 bases). In germline, CDR1 is SEHNR, CDR2 FQNEAQ (reference sequence). V dropped 7 bases and J dropped 6 bases, with 18 bases sitting between them. The CDR3 loop spans 14 amino acids. In DNA form, the CDR3 reads TGTGCCAGCACCATAACGGGGGGACGGGCTGAAGCTTTCTTT. It specifies CASTITGGRAEAFF. The complete variable domain, with remaining parts taken from reference TRBV7-9 and TRBJ1-1, reads DTGVSQNPRHKITKRGQNVTFRCDPISEHNRLYWYRQTLGQGPEFLTYFQNEAQLEKSRLLSDRFSAERPKGSFSTLEIQRTEQGDSAMYLCASTITGGRAEAFFGQGTRLTVV.

This clonotype has a handful of counts. The chain is built from TRBV12-3 or TRBV12-4 and TRBJ2-7; 8 positions match TRBD1. V lost 6 bases, J lost 6 bases, and 7 bases stayed unmatched. The length of the CDR3 is 13 residues. The CDR3 DNA sequence: TGTGCCAGCAGCTTGCAACAGGGGGGCGAGCAGTACGTC. It encodes CASSLQQGGEQYV.

This clonotype was seen a few times. J is TRBJ2-5 and V is TRBV7-9, with 7 positions matching TRBD1. Germline trimming cut 5 bases from V and 4 bases from J; bases unmatched to any gene: 7. CDR3 length: 14 amino acids. Per germline, CDR1 SEHNR and CDR2 FQNEAQ (reference sequence). For the CDR3, the DNA is TGTGCCAGCAGCCATGACAGGGAAAGAGAGACCCAGTACTTC. Protein product: CASSHDRERETQYF.

This rearrangement joins TRBV18 to TRBJ2-3; 8 nucleotides agree with TRBD1. Germline V gene data show CDR1 as KGHSH and CDR2 as LQKENI. V shed 3 bases, J shed 2 bases, and the junction held 7 bases outside the gene matches. The CDR3 consists of 16 residues. CDR3 loop: CASSPGTGGLTDTQYF. DNA for the CDR3: TGTGCCAGCTCACCTGGGACAGGTGGCCTCACAGATACGCAGTATTTT.

This clonotype turned up a few times. The rearrangement links TRBV7-8 to TRBJ2-4; D gene uncertain. The CDR3 extends over 15 amino acids. V was pared by 5 bases and J by 0 bases, with 11 bases between. The germline gives CDR1 SGHVS, CDR2 FQNEAQ. The CDR3 is CASSPALIAKNIQYF. CDR3 bases: TGTGCCAGCAGCCCCGCATTAATAGCCAAAAACATTCAGTACTTC.

This clonotype has just a few counts. V usage is TRBV29-1 and J usage is TRBJ2-1; weak D call: TRBD1 (6 bases). Trimming shortened V by 5 bases and J by 8 bases, and 19 bases separated the two germline ends. Germline CDR1 SQVTM, CDR2 ANQGSEA. The CDR3 loop spans 14 amino acids. Here the CDR3 reads CSVLPIRGPDEQFF. The CDR3, as DNA: TGCAGCGTTCTACCGATCAGGGGCCCCGATGAGCAGTTCTTC.

This clonotype was counted between two and nine times. The V and J genes are TRBV10-3 and TRBJ2-3; 8 bases are a match to TRBD1. CDR1 is ENHRY and CDR2 is SYGVKD in the germline V gene. V was clipped by 7 bases and J by 0 bases; unmatched bases: 6. The CDR3 runs 15 residues. CDR3 sequence reads: CAITKDRASTDTQYF. In DNA, the CDR3 is TGTGCCATCACCAAGGACAGGGCTAGCACAGATACGCAGTATTTT.

The chain uses TRBV7-9 and TRBJ2-3; D may be TRBD1 or TRBD2 (5 bases each). The V and J ends lost 5 bases and 4 bases respectively, with 13 bases between them. CDR1 is SEHNR, CDR2 FQNEAQ, per germline (reference sequence). This CDR3 is built from 14 residues. The CDR3 is CASSPPPGPDTQYF. CDR3 DNA sequence: TGTGCCAGCAGCCCACCGCCGGGGCCAGATACGCAGTATTTT.

This clonotype was detected only a few times. The chain employs TRBV5-1 and TRBJ2-7; TRBD2 is a possible D gene (6 bases). The CDR3 loop spans 16 amino acids. CDR1 and CDR2 (germline): SGHRS, YFSETQ. V was clipped by 4 bases and J by 2 bases, with 19 bases between them. CDR3 bases: TGCGCCAGCAGCCCCTCAGCGGGCCCAGTAGCCTACGAGCAGTACTTC. Translating gives CASSPSAGPVAYEQYF.

This clonotype was found many times. V gene TRBV12-3 or TRBV12-4 combines with J gene TRBJ2-1; a possible D gene is TRBD1 (5 bases). This CDR3 comprises 13 residues. V lost 3 bases and J lost 5, with 8 bases in between. The DNA of the CDR3 is TGTGCCAGCAGTTTTGCAGGGAACAATGAGCAGTTCTTC. Translating gives CASSFAGNNEQFF.